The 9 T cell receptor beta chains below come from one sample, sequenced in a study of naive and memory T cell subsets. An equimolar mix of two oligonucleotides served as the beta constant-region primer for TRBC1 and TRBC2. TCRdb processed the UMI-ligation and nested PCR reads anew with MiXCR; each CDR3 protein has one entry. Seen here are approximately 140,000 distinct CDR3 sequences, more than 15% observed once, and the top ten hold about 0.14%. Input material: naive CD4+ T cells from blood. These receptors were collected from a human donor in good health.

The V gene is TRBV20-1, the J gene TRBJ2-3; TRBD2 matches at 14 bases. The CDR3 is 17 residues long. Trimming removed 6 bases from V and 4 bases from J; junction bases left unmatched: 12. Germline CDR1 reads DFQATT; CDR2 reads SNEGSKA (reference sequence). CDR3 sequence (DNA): TGCAGTGCCCCCTCCGGGACTAGCGGGAGCCGGGCAGATACGCAGTATTTT. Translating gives CSAPSGTSGSRADTQYF.

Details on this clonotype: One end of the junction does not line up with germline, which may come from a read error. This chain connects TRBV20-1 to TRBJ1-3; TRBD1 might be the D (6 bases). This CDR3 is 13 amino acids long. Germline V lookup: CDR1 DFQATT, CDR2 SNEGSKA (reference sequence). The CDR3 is CSTRATGGNTIYF. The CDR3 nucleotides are TGCAGTACTAGAGCGACAGGAGGAAACACCATATATTTT.

The CDR3 DNA reads as TGTGCCAGCAGCTTGAGATCGACTAGCGGGACGGACATTCAGTACTTC. Protein: CASSLRSTSGTDIQYF. V gene TRBV5-6 combines with J gene TRBJ2-4; TRBD2 agrees at 11 bases. V shed 1 base, J shed 8 bases, and the junction held 8 bases outside the gene matches. Germline V CDR1 and CDR2: SGHDT, YYEEEE. The CDR3 has 16 amino acids. Full variable domain (missing parts from reference TRBV5-6 and TRBJ2-4): DAGVTQSPTHLIKTRGQQVTLRCSPKSGHDTVSWYQQALGQGPQFIFQYYEEEERQRGNFPDRFSGHQFPNYSSELNVNALLLGDSALYLCASSLRSTSGTDIQYFGAGTRLSVL.

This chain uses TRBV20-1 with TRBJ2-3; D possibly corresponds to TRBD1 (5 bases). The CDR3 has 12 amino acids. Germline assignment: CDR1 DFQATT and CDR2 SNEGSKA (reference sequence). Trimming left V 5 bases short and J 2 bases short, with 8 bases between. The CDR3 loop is CSAQGFTDTQYF. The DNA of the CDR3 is TGCAGTGCTCAGGGTTTCACAGATACGCAGTATTTT.

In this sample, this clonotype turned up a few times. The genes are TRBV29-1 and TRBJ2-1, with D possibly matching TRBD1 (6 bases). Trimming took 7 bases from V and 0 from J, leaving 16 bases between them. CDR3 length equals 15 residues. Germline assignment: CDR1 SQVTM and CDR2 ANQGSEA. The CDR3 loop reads CSGLLDSSSYNEQFF. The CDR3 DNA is TGCAGCGGCCTGCTGGACAGTAGCTCCTACAATGAGCAGTTCTTC.

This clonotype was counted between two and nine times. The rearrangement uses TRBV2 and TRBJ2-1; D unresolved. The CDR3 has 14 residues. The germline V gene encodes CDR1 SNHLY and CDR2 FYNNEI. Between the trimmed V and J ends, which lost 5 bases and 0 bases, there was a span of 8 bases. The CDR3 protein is CASSRTDSYNEQFF. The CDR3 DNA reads TGTGCCAGCAGTAGGACGGACTCCTACAATGAGCAGTTCTTC.

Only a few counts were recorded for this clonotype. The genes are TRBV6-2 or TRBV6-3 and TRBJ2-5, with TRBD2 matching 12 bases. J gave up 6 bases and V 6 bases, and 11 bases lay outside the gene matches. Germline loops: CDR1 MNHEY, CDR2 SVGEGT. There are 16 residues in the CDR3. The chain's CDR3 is CASRPDRLAGGKTQYF. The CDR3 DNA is TGTGCCAGCAGACCCGATCGGCTAGCGGGAGGGAAGACCCAGTACTTC.

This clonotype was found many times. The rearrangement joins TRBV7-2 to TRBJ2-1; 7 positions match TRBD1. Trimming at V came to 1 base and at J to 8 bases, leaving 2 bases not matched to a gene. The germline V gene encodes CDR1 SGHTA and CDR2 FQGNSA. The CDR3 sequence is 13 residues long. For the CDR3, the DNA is TGTGCCAGCAGCTTAGACAGGGGCGATGAGCAGTTCTTC. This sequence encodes CASSLDRGDEQFF.

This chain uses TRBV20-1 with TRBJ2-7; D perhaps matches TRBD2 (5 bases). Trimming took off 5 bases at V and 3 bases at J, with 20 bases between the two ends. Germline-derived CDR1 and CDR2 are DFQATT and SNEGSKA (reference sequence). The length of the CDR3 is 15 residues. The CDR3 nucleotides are TGCAGTGCTGAGACAACTCGGGGTGGGCGCTACGAGCAGTACTTC. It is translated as CSAETTRGGRYEQYF.